These 27 T cell receptor beta chains were sequenced from one sample in a study of CD8 T cells in Susac syndrome. Reverse transcription used roughly 0.45 to 1 ug RNA and random hexamers. Each CDR3 protein is one row after TCRdb ran MiXCR on the immunoSEQ multiplex PCR reads. The table lists approximately 180,000 distinct CDR3 sequences, almost 96% of them singletons. Sequencing was carried out using CD4+ T cells from PBMCs. The receptor source for this set is a human donor with multiple sclerosis.

The J gene is TRBJ2-5, the V gene TRBV30; weak D call: TRBD1 (6 bases). Trimming removed 2 bases from V and 5 bases from J, with 9 bases in between. This CDR3 has 12 residues. Germline V gene lookup returns CDR1 GTSNPN and CDR2 SVGIG (reference sequence). For the CDR3, the DNA is TGTGCCTGGAGTATTACAGGGGAGACCCAGTACTTC. It codes for CAWSITGETQYF.

CDR3 loop: CASSRTSGGASYNEQFF. In nucleotides, the CDR3 is TGTGCCAGCAGCCGGACTAGCGGGGGGGCCTCCTACAATGAGCAGTTCTTC. The chain combines TRBV9 with TRBJ2-1; TRBD2 matches at 15 bases. The ends lost 4 bases at V and 0 bases at J; junction bases unmatched: 2. The CDR3 loop spans 17 amino acids. CDR1 and CDR2 from the germline V gene are SGDLS and YYNGEE. The whole variable domain, remainder taken from reference TRBV9 and TRBJ2-1, is DSGVTQTPKHLITATGQRVTLRCSPRSGDLSVYWYQQSLDQGLQFLIQYYNGEERAKGNILERFSAQQFPDLHSELNLSSLELGDSALYFCASSRTSGGASYNEQFFGPGTRLTVL.

The chain recombines TRBV12-3 or TRBV12-4 with TRBJ2-7; D is perhaps TRBD1 (6 bases). Trimming removed 2 bases from V and 1 base from J, with 15 bases in between. The CDR3 runs 16 residues. The CDR3 DNA follows: TGTGCCAGCAGTTTAATGATGGTAGACAGGTCCTACGAGCAGTACTTC. Its translation is CASSLMMVDRSYEQYF.

The chain carries TRBV5-6 and TRBJ1-1; D is uncertain. Between the trimmed V and J ends, which lost 1 base and 1 base, there was a span of 8 bases. This CDR3 contains 14 residues. Germline CDR1 reads SGHDT; CDR2 reads YYEEEE. The CDR3 sequence: CASSLSRRNTEAFF. The CDR3 nucleotides read TGTGCCAGCAGCTTGTCCCGAAGGAACACTGAAGCTTTCTTT.

The chain links TRBV4-3 to TRBJ1-2; D ambiguous. This CDR3 spans 14 amino acids. V lost 0 bases to trimming and J lost 4 bases, with 9 bases between them. Germline lookup yields CDR1 LGHNA and CDR2 YSLEER. DNA of the CDR3: TGCGCCAGCAGCCAAGATCGATTCCTCTATGGCTACACCTTC. Amino acids: CASSQDRFLYGYTF.

The chain carries TRBV20-1 and TRBJ2-3; 8 nucleotides agree with TRBD1. Germline V gives CDR1 DFQATT, CDR2 SNEGSKA (reference sequence). V shed 7 bases, J shed 2 bases, and the junction held 8 bases outside the gene matches. The CDR3 has 14 amino acids. CDR3 sequence: CSVRTGKITDTQYF. CDR3 DNA: TGCAGTGTCAGGACAGGGAAGATCACAGATACGCAGTATTTT.

This chain connects TRBV28 to TRBJ1-4; the D gene is possibly TRBD1 (6 bases). The CDR3 has 15 residues. The V gene lost 10 bases and the J gene lost 5 bases, with 20 bases spanning the gap. Germline V gene sequence: CDR1 MDHEN, CDR2 SYDVKM. The CDR3 spells CATTSTGIANEKLFF. In DNA form, the CDR3 reads TGTGCCACCACTTCTACAGGGATAGCGAATGAAAAACTGTTTTTT.

CDR3 nucleotides: TGCAGCGTTCTTAGGTCTGGGGCCAACGTCCTGACTTTC. It specifies CSVLRSGANVLTF. V usage is TRBV29-1 and J usage is TRBJ2-6, with D unresolved. The CDR3 is 13 amino acids. CDR1 is SQVTM, CDR2 ANQGSEA, per germline. The V and J ends lost 5 bases and 1 base respectively, with 6 bases between them.

The J gene is TRBJ2-1, the V gene TRBV30; 9 bases are a match to TRBD2. The ends lost 2 bases at V and 7 bases at J; junction bases unmatched: 9. The germline V gene has CDR1 GTSNPN and CDR2 SVGIG (reference sequence). This CDR3 comprises 15 residues. This CDR3 reads CAWSLAGATRNEQFF. In nucleotides, the CDR3 is TGTGCCTGGAGTTTAGCGGGGGCCACGAGGAATGAGCAGTTCTTC.

The chain is built from TRBV28 and TRBJ2-7, with D unresolved. CDR1 and CDR2 from the germline V gene are MDHEN and SYDVKM. This CDR3 contains 13 residues. Trimming shortened V by 7 bases and J by 3 bases, and 13 bases separated the two germline ends. The CDR3 DNA follows: TGTGCCAGCACGGCAAGCTGGAACTACGAGCAGTACTTC. This gives the protein CASTASWNYEQYF.

V usage is TRBV28 and J usage is TRBJ2-2; D not resolved. The V and J ends lost 3 bases and 6 bases respectively, with 11 bases between them. This CDR3 is 14 amino acids long. From germline, CDR1 is MDHEN and CDR2 SYDVKM. CDR3 residues: CASSFHRTPGELFF. The CDR3 nucleotides read TGTGCCAGCAGTTTCCACCGTACTCCCGGGGAGCTGTTTTTT. Complete variable domain (other parts from reference TRBV28 and TRBJ2-2): DVKVTQSSRYLVKRTGEKVFLECVQDMDHENMFWYRQDPGLGLRLIYFSYDVKMKEKGDIPEGYSVSREKKERFSLILESASTNQTSMYLCASSFHRTPGELFFGEGSRLTVL.

The V gene is TRBV7-3, the J gene TRBJ2-3; D call uncertain. The V end was cut by 2 bases, the J end by 2 bases, with 8 bases between. The CDR3 covers 14 residues. CDR1 is SGHTA, CDR2 FQGTGA, per germline. The CDR3: CASSLGIVTDTQYF. CDR3 DNA: TGTGCCAGCAGCTTAGGTATCGTCACAGATACGCAGTATTTT.

The chain is built from TRBV12-3 or TRBV12-4 and TRBJ1-1; 10 nucleotides agree with TRBD1. Germline trimming cut 5 bases from V and 5 bases from J; bases unmatched to any gene: 8. This CDR3 has 15 amino acids. CDR3 bases: TGTGCCAGCAGTAGCCAGACAGGGGGCGTGACTGAAGCTTTCTTT. It encodes CASSSQTGGVTEAFF.

This chain joins TRBV7-2 and TRBJ2-5; D remains ambiguous. The CDR3 has 13 residues. Germline V gene sequence: CDR1 SGHTA, CDR2 FQGNSA. V shed 3 bases and J shed 5 bases, with 10 bases lying between them. The CDR3 DNA sequence: TGTGCCAGCAGCTTTCTCCGGATCGAGACCCAGTACTTC. Its protein is CASSFLRIETQYF.

V and J are TRBV15 and TRBJ2-1, with D perhaps TRBD1 (6 bases). This CDR3 has 15 residues. The V and J ends lost 3 bases and 10 bases respectively, with 19 bases between them. Germline CDR1 reads LNHNV; CDR2 reads YYDKDF (reference sequence). CDR3 DNA sequence: TGTGCCACCAGCAGCCACTCACAGGGCCGGTGGGAGCAGTTCTTC. Translating gives CATSSHSQGRWEQFF.

The chain carries TRBV25-1 and TRBJ2-1; unclear D gene. Germline-derived CDR1 and CDR2 are MGHDK and SYGVNS. This CDR3 is 16 amino acids long. Trimming shortened V by 2 bases and J by 4 bases, and 15 bases separated the two germline ends. As DNA, the CDR3 is TGTGCCAGCAGTGAACCGGGTACCCCCCGGTACAATGAGCAGTTCTTC. Its protein product is CASSEPGTPRYNEQFF.

The V and J genes are TRBV5-4 and TRBJ2-1; D is unclear. Germline V lookup: CDR1 SGHNT, CDR2 YYREEE (reference sequence). The CDR3 runs 13 residues. Trimming shortened V by 4 bases and J by 10 bases, and 15 bases separated the two germline ends. The CDR3 sequence is CASSPPSGNEQFF. The DNA for the CDR3 is TGTGCCAGCAGCCCCCCCTCCGGCAACGAGCAGTTCTTC.

The chain couples TRBV14 to TRBJ2-1; tentative D call: TRBD2 (5 bases). V was shortened by 1 base and J by 4 bases, with 17 bases between the two germline ends. The CDR3 totals 17 residues. CDR1 and CDR2 from the germline V gene are SGHDN and FVKESK. The CDR3 region is CASSQVGAKPVYNEQFF. Written as DNA, the CDR3 is TGTGCCAGCAGCCAAGTGGGAGCGAAGCCCGTTTACAATGAGCAGTTCTTC. Together with reference TRBV14 and TRBJ2-1, the CDR3 gives the full variable domain: EAGVTQFPSHSVIEKGQTVTLRCDPISGHDNLYWYRRVMGKEIKFLLHFVKESKQDESGMPNNRFLAERTGGTYSTLKVQPAELEDSGVYFCASSQVGAKPVYNEQFFGPGTRLTVL.

The chain couples TRBV12-3 or TRBV12-4 to TRBJ2-1; D call uncertain. This CDR3 is 14 amino acids long. The V and J ends lost 7 bases and 9 bases respectively, with 19 bases between them. CDR3 loop: CASTWTPTLAEQFF. Here the CDR3 DNA reads TGTGCCAGCACGTGGACCCCAACCCTCGCTGAGCAGTTCTTC.

This chain links TRBV6-6 with TRBJ1-1; D is unclear. Germline CDR1 reads MNHNY; CDR2 reads SVGAGI (reference sequence). This CDR3 has 14 amino acids. V was trimmed by 6 bases and J by 4 bases, leaving 15 bases between them. CDR3 nucleotide sequence: TGTGCCAGCAGCCCCTTCGACATTGGCACTGAAGCTTTCTTT. This codes for CASSPFDIGTEAFF.

The V call is TRBV25-1, the J call TRBJ2-6; D remains unclear. V was cut by 4 bases and J by 1 base, with 8 bases left in between. This CDR3 has 15 amino acids. Germline lookup yields CDR1 MGHDK and CDR2 SYGVNS. This chain's CDR3 is CASSALGSGANVLTF. The CDR3 DNA reads as TGTGCCAGCAGTGCTCTGGGTTCTGGGGCCAACGTCCTGACTTTC.

This chain joins TRBV29-1 and TRBJ1-5, with 7 bases matching TRBD1. V lost 6 bases to trimming and J lost 4 bases; unmatched junction nucleotides: 6. Germline values: CDR1 SQVTM, CDR2 ANQGSEA. This CDR3 spans 13 amino acids. CDR3 nucleotides: TGCAGCGTGGCCGGGACAGATAATCAGCCCCAGCATTTT. This sequence encodes CSVAGTDNQPQHF. Full variable domain (remainder filled in from reference TRBV29-1 and TRBJ1-5): SAVISQKPSRDICQRGTSLTIQCQVDSQVTMMFWYRQQPGQSLTLIATANQGSEATYESGFVIDKFPISRPNLTFSTLTVSNMSPEDSSIYLCSVAGTDNQPQHFGDGTRLSIL.

The gene calls are TRBV11-3 and TRBJ2-2, with 7 positions matching TRBD1. The CDR3 has 14 residues. Germline-derived CDR1 and CDR2 are SGHNT and YENEEA. V lost 6 bases to trimming and J lost 7 bases; unmatched junction nucleotides: 8. CDR3 in amino acids: CASRRDRDSGELFF. The DNA of the CDR3 is TGTGCCAGCAGGCGTGACAGGGATAGCGGGGAGCTGTTTTTT.

This clonotype occurred once. The V gene is TRBV28, the J gene TRBJ1-1; 8 bases are a match to TRBD1. Germline loops: CDR1 MDHEN, CDR2 SYDVKM. The trim removed 8 bases at V and 12 bases at J, leaving 8 bases unmatched. The CDR3 sequence is 11 residues long. CDR3 in amino acids: CASEDRETSFF. CDR3 DNA: TGTGCCAGCGAGGACAGGGAGACGTCTTTCTTT.

The chain links TRBV2 to TRBJ2-7, with TRBD1 as a possible D gene (6 bases). This CDR3 spans 13 amino acids. Germline values: CDR1 SNHLY, CDR2 FYNNEI. Trimming took 4 bases from V and 6 from J, leaving 13 bases between them. The CDR3 DNA is TGTGCCAGCAGTGGGCAGGGGCATGGCGAGCAGTACTTC. As protein: CASSGQGHGEQYF. The variable domain in full, with the rest retrieved from reference TRBV2 and TRBJ2-7, is EPEVTQTPSHQVTQMGQEVILRCVPISNHLYFYWYRQILGQKVEFLVSFYNNEISEKSEIFDDQFSVERPDGSNFTLKIRSTKLEDSAMYFCASSGQGHGEQYFGPGTRLTVT.

The rearrangement joins TRBV12-3 or TRBV12-4 to TRBJ2-1; TRBD2 matches 9 bases. V trimming: 8 bases; J trimming: 2 bases; junction bases outside the gene matches: 7. The CDR3 is made up of 15 amino acids. CDR3 in amino acids: CASGYLAGPYNEQFF. The CDR3 bases are TGTGCCAGCGGATACCTAGCGGGGCCCTACAATGAGCAGTTCTTC.

The J gene is TRBJ1-2, the V gene TRBV9; D may be TRBD1 (6 bases). V lost 3 bases, J lost 4 bases, and 22 bases lay in between. The CDR3 covers 17 residues. Germline V gives CDR1 SGDLS, CDR2 YYNGEE. CDR3 residues: CASSGAMRQASAYGYTF. CDR3 DNA: TGTGCCAGCAGCGGGGCAATGAGACAGGCCTCAGCCTATGGCTACACCTTC.